Reported below is one TCR beta chain. These data come from a study of somatic mutations in cytotoxic T cells in rheumatoid arthritis. Clones were read by immunoSEQ multiplex PCR, and TCRdb kept only the in-frame ones, dropping some. The table has about 18,000 clones, 74% seen once. Sequenced input: CD8+ T cells sorted from blood. This receptor was obtained from a man between 60 and 75 years old in good health.

As DNA, the CDR3 is TGCGCCAGCAGCCCAAGGACAGCTAACTATGGCTACACCTTC. Translation: CASSPRTANYGYTF. This chain connects TRBV5-1 to TRBJ1-2; D is possibly TRBD1 (6 bases). CDR1 SGHRS and CDR2 YFSETQ come from the germline V gene. V was cut by 4 bases and J by 0 bases, with 10 bases left in between. The CDR3 consists of 14 residues. The complete variable domain, with remaining parts taken from reference TRBV5-1 and TRBJ1-2, reads KAGVTQTPRYLIKTRGQQVTLSCSPISGHRSVSWYQQTPGQGLQFLFEYFSETQRNKGNFPGRFSGRQFSNSRSEMNVSTLELGDSALYLCASSPRTANYGYTFGSGTRLTVV.